This T cell receptor beta chain appears in the sequencing data of a study of blood T cell repertoires in COVID-19. Study summary: Spain, Italy and the United States supplied samples that represented acute and convalescent COVID-19.

Authors' data handling: Reference gene primers were amplified, and this amplification served to estimate nucleated cell counts. Profiling relied on immunoSEQ multiplex PCR, and the TCRdb table lists in-frame clones only, not all of them. V and J calls and clone size follow that table, whereas D and trimming were derived from the DNA. The sample has 30,000 or so clones; approximately 85% are singletons. It was during active infection that Seattle patients were enrolled and then longitudinally followed. This TCR was sampled from a woman aged 80 or over with COVID-19, enrolled during active disease. Specimen: peripheral blood.

The CDR3 sequence: CASSGQFTDTQYF. In DNA form, the CDR3 reads TGCGCCAGCAGTGGACAGTTCACAGATACGCAGTATTTT. V gene TRBV10-1 combines with J gene TRBJ2-3, with D possibly matching TRBD1 (5 bases). Germline assignment: CDR1 WNHNN and CDR2 SYGVQD (reference sequence). Trimming took 4 bases from V and 2 from J, leaving 7 bases between them. The CDR3 loop spans 13 amino acids.